Below are 7 T cell receptor beta chains sequenced from a single sample in a study of shared clonotypes between healthy human individuals (dated by TCRdb to the early 2020s). Library preparation used the immunoSEQ multiplex PCR assay. The table was pulled from immuneACCESS by TCRdb, which kept in-frame rearrangements only. Such tables lose some clones; where checked, under half of the loss comes from unresolved V genes, and the rest has no known cause. The sample records 1,400,000 or so clones, 98% of which are singletons. Roughly 0.36% of the sample comes from the top ten. Source material: naive CD4+ T cells sorted from blood. The sample's cell subset or site label, in plain terms: CD45RA+ positively selected. These receptors originate from a man aged 30 to 39 in good health.

The J gene is TRBJ2-5, the V gene TRBV7-9; D is possibly TRBD2 (6 bases). The V and J ends lost 4 bases and 2 bases respectively, with 8 bases between them. The CDR3 loop spans 13 amino acids. In germline, CDR1 is SEHNR, CDR2 FQNEAQ (reference sequence). The CDR3 reads CASSSSGQETQYF. For the CDR3, the DNA is TGTGCCAGCAGCTCCAGCGGGCAAGAGACCCAGTACTTC.

The chain carries TRBV5-4 and TRBJ2-1, with 10 bases matching TRBD2. Germline CDR1 and CDR2: SGHNT and YYREEE (reference sequence). After removal of 2 bases from V and 2 bases from J, the junction contained 7 bases not matched to a gene. The CDR3 contains 17 residues. The CDR3 reads CASSFPLAGVAYNEQFF. Written as DNA, the CDR3 is TGTGCCAGCAGCTTTCCTCTAGCGGGAGTTGCCTACAATGAGCAGTTCTTC.

The chain employs TRBV15 and TRBJ2-7; D remains unclear. The V and J ends lost 3 bases and 4 bases respectively, with 13 bases between them. The germline V gene encodes CDR1 LNHNV and CDR2 YYDKDF (reference sequence). The length of the CDR3 is 14 residues. This CDR3 reads CATSRPPPTYEQYF. CDR3 sequence (DNA): TGTGCCACCAGCAGGCCCCCCCCTACTTACGAGCAGTACTTC.

The count of this clone is one. CDR3 residues: CASSPGSVTDTQYF. The DNA of the CDR3 is TGTGCCAGCAGCCCCGGTAGTGTCACAGATACGCAGTATTTT. The rearrangement joins TRBV9 to TRBJ2-3, with D hard to call. The V end lost 4 bases, the J end lost 2 bases, and 11 bases lay between the germline ends. The CDR3 loop spans 14 amino acids. CDR1 and CDR2 (germline): SGDLS, YYNGEE. Together with reference TRBV9 and TRBJ2-3, the CDR3 gives the full variable domain: DSGVTQTPKHLITATGQRVTLRCSPRSGDLSVYWYQQSLDQGLQFLIQYYNGEERAKGNILERFSAQQFPDLHSELNLSSLELGDSALYFCASSPGSVTDTQYFGPGTRLTVL.

The V gene is TRBV5-1, the J gene TRBJ2-5; D tentatively reads TRBD1 or TRBD2 (5 bases each). The germline V gene has CDR1 SGHRS and CDR2 YFSETQ. V dropped 5 bases and J dropped 5 bases, with 16 bases sitting between them. The CDR3 contains 14 residues. The CDR3 sequence: CASSRDGAAETQYF. Written as DNA, the CDR3 is TGCGCCAGCAGTCGGGATGGGGCCGCGGAGACCCAGTACTTC.

The rearrangement uses TRBV5-6 and TRBJ2-5, with TRBD1 matching 8 bases. The length of the CDR3 is 15 residues. The germline V gene has CDR1 SGHDT and CDR2 YYEEEE. V trimming: 1 base; J trimming: 9 bases; junction bases outside the gene matches: 11. CDR3 nucleotides: TGTGCCAGCAGCTTGAGAAGGTCAGGGGGCGACTCCCAGTACTTC. Translation: CASSLRRSGGDSQYF.

The chain has TRBV28 and TRBJ2-7, with TRBD1 as a possible D gene (6 bases). Germline V lookup: CDR1 MDHEN, CDR2 SYDVKM. V was trimmed by 7 bases and J by 7 bases, leaving 17 bases between them. CDR3 size: 13 residues. The CDR3 nucleotides are TGTGCCAGCACCTCCACAGGGCTGAGGGAGCAGTACTTC. Translating gives CASTSTGLREQYF.